These T cell receptor beta chains were read from a single sample in a study of blood T cells in healthy people across ages. Each CDR3 protein gets one entry after TCRdb re-called the 5' RACE reads with MiXCR. The sample includes a few hundred thousand distinct CDR3 sequences, approximately 26% of them seen just once. This sample also appeared in a second study, on T cells of mothers and their children.

Sequenced sample: blood. Receptor source: a boy aged 2 to 10 in good health. The CDR3 runs from the conserved cysteine through the conserved F or W. The D gene is left open where the match is weak. Some rows mark clone size as missing; the rest say once, few, many or name a class of expanded clone.

d_call	v_call	clone_size	j_call	cdr3_aa	cdr3_nt
TRBD2	TRBV5-1	few	TRBJ2-1	CASSPDLLLADSYNEQFF	TGCGCCAGCAGCCCAGATTTACTTCTAGCGGATTCCTACAATGAGCAGTTCTTC
NA	TRBV7-2	few	TRBJ1-6	CDGSPLHF	TGCGATGGTTCACCCCTCCACTTT
TRBD1	TRBV7-8	NA	TRBJ1-4	CASSLVPTGFAEKLFF	TGTGCCAGCAGCTTAGTACCGACAGGGTTCGCTGAAAAACTGTTTTTT
NA	TRBV20-1	NA	TRBJ1-4	CSARVGGGGNEKLFF	TGCAGTGCTAGAGTCGGCGGCGGGGGAAATGAAAAACTGTTTTTT
NA	TRBV6-6	NA	TRBJ1-1	CASSSREKTEAFF	TGTGCCAGCAGTTCTAGGGAAAAGACTGAAGCTTTCTTT
TRBD2	TRBV10-3	few	TRBJ2-5	CAISENISPAGGRATQYF	TGTGCCATCAGTGAGAACATAAGTCCAGCGGGGGGTAGGGCGACCCAGTACTTC
NA	TRBV21-1	few	TRBJ2-1	CEIAGDYNEQLF	TGTGAGATAGCGGGAGACTACAATGAGCAGCTCTTC
TRBD1	TRBV30	NA	TRBJ2-7	CAWTRNRGYEQYF	TGTGCCTGGACGAGGAACAGGGGCTACGAGCAGTACTTC
TRBD1	TRBV6-2/TRBV6-3	many	TRBJ2-2	CASSYSQGTLNTGELFF	TGTGCCAGCAGTTACTCACAGGGGACCCTGAACACCGGGGAGCTGTTTTTT
TRBD1	TRBV29-1	few	TRBJ2-7	CSVEEKGGVFYEQYF	TGCAGCGTTGAAGAAAAAGGGGGCGTTTTCTACGAGCAGTACTTC
NA	TRBV10-2	few	TRBJ2-5	CASSWDSGVETQYF	TGCGCCAGCAGTTGGGACAGCGGGGTCGAGACCCAGTACTTC
NA	TRBV6-1	NA	TRBJ2-2	CASRPPGSNTGELFF	TGTGCCAGCAGGCCGCCGGGATCGAACACCGGGGAGCTGTTTTTT
TRBD2	TRBV10-3	few	TRBJ2-3	CATSGASGSLTDTQYF	TGTGCCACCAGTGGGGCTAGCGGGAGCTTGACAGATACGCAGTATTTT
NA	TRBV29-1	few	TRBJ2-7	CSVEGWSGHGYEQYF	TGCAGCGTTGAAGGTTGGTCGGGGCATGGCTACGAGCAGTACTTC
NA	TRBV7-2	NA	TRBJ2-1	CASSLMGHKNEQFF	TGTGCCAGCAGCTTAATGGGACATAAGAATGAGCAGTTCTTC
NA	TRBV13	NA	TRBJ2-5	CASSPLALQETQYF	TGTGCCAGCAGCCCCCTGGCTCTCCAAGAGACCCAGTACTTC
NA	TRBV12-3/TRBV12-4	few	TRBJ1-5	CASTYRPGDNQPQHF	TGTGCCAGCACCTATCGCCCAGGGGACAATCAGCCCCAGCATTTT
TRBD1	TRBV19	many	TRBJ2-5	CASSIRDSQETQYF	TGTGCCAGTAGTATCAGGGACAGCCAAGAGACCCAGTACTTC
TRBD2	TRBV4-1	few	TRBJ2-5	CASSQASLAGETQYF	TGCGCCAGCAGCCAAGCTAGCCTAGCGGGAGAGACCCAGTACTTC
NA	TRBV12-5	few	TRBJ2-5	CASGHNPETQYF	TGTGCTAGTGGTCATAATCCTGAGACCCAGTACTTC
TRBD1	TRBV2	few	TRBJ2-5	CASNPGQGQETQYF	TGTGCCAGCAATCCGGGACAGGGACAAGAGACCCAGTACTTC
TRBD1	TRBV4-1	NA	TRBJ2-5	CASSQGQGEETQYF	TGCGCCAGCAGCCAAGGCCAGGGGGAAGAGACCCAGTACTTC
NA	TRBV20-1	few	TRBJ1-2	CSARGGSYTF	TGCAGTGCTAGAGGGGGGAGCTACACCTTC
NA	TRBV7-9	NA	TRBJ2-7	CASSPEQYF	TGTGCCAGCAGCCCCGAGCAGTACTTC
NA	TRBV7-2	NA	TRBJ1-1	CASSIAPFMNTEAFF	TGTGCCAGCAGCATAGCCCCCTTTATGAACACTGAAGCTTTCTTT
TRBD1	TRBV10-3	NA	TRBJ1-2	CAISEHDRGTGYGYTF	TGTGCCATCAGTGAGCATGACAGGGGCACAGGGTATGGCTACACCTTC
NA	TRBV3-1	NA	TRBJ2-5	CASSLSGAEQYF	TGTGCCAGCAGCCTCTCCGGGGCGGAGCAGTACTTC
TRBD1	TRBV4-2	NA	TRBJ1-6	CASGLPTGTENSPLHF	TGTGCCAGCGGCCTACCCACCGGGACAGAGAATTCACCCCTCCACTTT
NA	TRBV11-2	few	TRBJ1-2	CASSSRPGNYGYTF	TGTGCCAGCAGCTCGAGACCTGGGAACTATGGCTACACCTTC
TRBD1	TRBV29-1	few	TRBJ2-1	CSVAGGYYNEQFF	TGCAGCGTTGCAGGGGGCTATTACAATGAGCAGTTCTTC
TRBD2	TRBV11-2	NA	TRBJ2-5	CASSLLWASGRETQYF	TGTGCCAGCAGCTTACTTTGGGCTAGCGGGAGAGAGACCCAGTACTTC
TRBD1	TRBV6-5	NA	TRBJ2-1	CASRPRDRGPGEQFF	TGTGCCAGCAGGCCTAGGGACAGGGGGCCGGGTGAGCAGTTCTTC
TRBD2	TRBV7-3	NA	TRBJ2-1	CASSASTLAGAYNEQFF	TGTGCCAGCAGCGCCAGTACACTAGCGGGGGCGTACAATGAGCAGTTCTTC
NA	TRBV9	NA	TRBJ1-6	CASSVGTVDNSPLHF	TGTGCCAGCAGCGTAGGGACGGTTGATAATTCACCCCTCCACTTT
NA	TRBV18	few	TRBJ1-4	CASSPADEKLFF	TGTGCCAGCTCACCGGCGGATGAAAAACTGTTTTTT
NA	TRBV5-1	NA	TRBJ2-3	CASRRSLGTDTQYF	TGCGCCAGCAGGAGGTCGCTGGGCACAGATACGCAGTATTTT
TRBD2	TRBV29-1	NA	TRBJ2-7	CSVGAGAYEQYF	TGCAGCGTTGGAGCGGGGGCATACGAGCAGTACTTC
NA	TRBV14	few	TRBJ2-6	CASSQETVGANVLTF	TGTGCCAGCAGCCAAGAGACGGTTGGGGCCAACGTCCTGACTTTC
NA	TRBV30	few	TRBJ1-1	CAWAREGNTEAFF	TGTGCCTGGGCGCGCGAGGGGAACACTGAAGCTTTCTTT
NA	TRBV7-9	few	TRBJ1-1	CASSFLPDEAFF	TGTGCCAGCAGCTTTCTCCCGGATGAAGCTTTCTTT
NA	TRBV3-1	NA	TRBJ1-4	CASSHGRDGEKLFF	TGTGCCAGCAGCCACGGGCGGGACGGCGAAAAACTGTTTTTT
NA	TRBV20-1	NA	TRBJ1-2	CSARVGNMEGYTF	TGCAGTGCTAGAGTCGGGAATATGGAGGGCTACACCTTC
TRBD2	TRBV20-1	few	TRBJ2-5	CSARTSGRSETQYF	TGCAGTGCCAGGACTAGCGGGAGATCGGAGACCCAGTACTTC
NA	TRBV2	NA	TRBJ1-1	CASGVELNTEAFF	TGTGCCAGCGGGGTTGAACTAAACACTGAAGCTTTCTTT
TRBD1	TRBV20-1	many	TRBJ2-7	CSAQRDSSSYEQYF	TGCAGTGCCCAAAGGGACAGTAGCTCCTACGAGCAGTACTTC
NA	TRBV24-1	NA	TRBJ2-7	CATKAYEQYF	TGTGCCACCAAGGCCTACGAGCAGTACTTC
TRBD2	TRBV2	NA	TRBJ2-5	CASISGGLQETQYF	TGTGCCAGCATTAGCGGGGGGCTGCAAGAGACCCAGTACTTC
NA	TRBV27	NA	TRBJ1-2	CASKGSGYGYTF	TGTGCCAGTAAAGGGTCTGGCTATGGCTACACCTTC
TRBD1	TRBV6-5	NA	TRBJ2-7	CASSYSVTGGNEQYF	TGTGCCAGCAGTTACTCAGTGACAGGGGGCAACGAGCAGTACTTC
NA	TRBV20-1	NA	TRBJ1-1	CSARRPGATEAFF	TGCAGTGCTAGAAGGCCAGGGGCCACTGAAGCTTTCTTT
NA	TRBV24-1	NA	TRBJ1-2	CATSDPGRNAGYTF	TGTGCCACCAGTGACCCAGGGCGCAATGCTGGCTACACCTTC